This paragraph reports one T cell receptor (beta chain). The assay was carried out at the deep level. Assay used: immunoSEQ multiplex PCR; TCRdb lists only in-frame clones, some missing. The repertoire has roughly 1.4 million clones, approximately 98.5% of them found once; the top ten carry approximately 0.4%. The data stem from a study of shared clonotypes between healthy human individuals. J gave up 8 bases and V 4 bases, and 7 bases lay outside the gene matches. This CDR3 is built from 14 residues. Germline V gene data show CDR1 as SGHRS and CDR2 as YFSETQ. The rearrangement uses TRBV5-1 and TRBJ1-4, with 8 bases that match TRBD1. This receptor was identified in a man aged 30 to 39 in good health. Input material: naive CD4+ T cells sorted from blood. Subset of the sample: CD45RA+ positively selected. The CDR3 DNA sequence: TGCGCCAGCAGCCCCCAGGGGGCAGGAGAAAAACTGTTTTTT. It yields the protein CASSPQGAGEKLFF.